This is a list of T cell receptor beta chains from one sample in a study of response to subunit inactivated influenza vaccine. TCRdb analysed the RT-PCR reads with MiXCR anew, one entry per CDR3 protein. The data hold approximately 730,000 distinct CDR3 sequences, with around 14% observed a single time. Specimen: PBMCs from blood, collected 14 to 15 days before vaccination. The receptors originated from a man aged 50 or older who received an inactivated influenza vaccine. The CDR3 runs from the conserved cysteine through the conserved F or W. The D gene is left open where the match is weak. Clone size is shown for a subset of rows, as once, few, many or a class of expanded clone.

>TRBJ2-7|TRBV2|13|few|-
CASRYRVTYEQYF
TGTGCCAGCAGGTACAGGGTAACCTACGAGCAGTACTTC
>TRBJ2-3|TRBV18|16|few|-
CASSPSGARSADTQYF
TGTGCCAGCTCACCGTCAGGGGCGCGTTCGGCAGATACGCAGTATTTT
>TRBJ1-2|TRBV12-3/TRBV12-4|12|few|-
CASRAREHGYTF
TGTGCCAGCAGGGCGAGGGAGCATGGCTACACCTTC
>TRBJ2-1|TRBV29-1|15|-|TRBD2
CSAGTRLAAYNEQFF
TGCAGCGCCGGAACAAGACTAGCGGCCTACAATGAGCAGTTCTTC
>TRBJ2-7|TRBV5-1|15|-|TRBD1
CASSLGDRGNYEQYF
TGCGCCAGCAGCTTGGGGGACAGGGGAAACTACGAGCAGTACTTC
>TRBJ2-7|TRBV28|17|few|TRBD1
CASTPDHRDRGFHEQYF
TGTGCCAGCACCCCCGACCATCGGGACAGGGGTTTCCACGAGCAGTACTTC
>TRBJ2-1|TRBV15|16|-|-
CATSRDPGRPRNEQFF
TGTGCCACCAGCAGAGATCCGGGGCGCCCGCGGAATGAGCAGTTCTTC
>TRBJ1-3|TRBV5-5|15|-|-
CASSSSRDSGNTIYF
TGTGCCAGCAGCAGCTCGAGGGACTCTGGAAACACCATATATTTT
>TRBJ2-3|TRBV27|15|many|-
CASSLEGGRTDTQYF
TGTGCCAGCAGTTTAGAGGGGGGCCGCACAGATACGCAGTATTTT
>TRBJ1-5|TRBV27|14|-|-
CASSGGALNQPQHF
TGTGCCAGCAGCGGAGGAGCACTCAATCAGCCCCAGCATTTT
>TRBJ2-1|TRBV24-1|13|few|-
CATSPHKGNEQFF
TGTGCCACCAGCCCTCACAAAGGCAATGAGCAGTTCTTC
>TRBJ2-1|TRBV6-1|13|few|-
CASSAGPRTRQFF
TGTGCCAGCAGTGCCGGGCCACGGACAAGGCAGTTCTTC
>TRBJ2-5|TRBV2|14|few|TRBD2
CASSDRLAGETQYF
TGTGCCAGCAGTGATAGACTAGCGGGAGAGACCCAGTACTTC
>TRBJ1-2|TRBV18|14|-|-
CASSPDGAGVRYTF
TGTGCCAGCTCACCAGACGGAGCAGGGGTACGCTACACCTTC
>TRBJ1-2|TRBV7-2|13|few|TRBD1
CASSLTTGNGYTF
TGTGCCAGCAGCTTAACGACAGGGAATGGCTACACCTTC
>TRBJ2-2|TRBV7-9|15|-|-
CASSPKARTAGGLFF
TGTGCCAGCAGCCCCAAAGCCCGGACGGCCGGAGGGCTGTTTTTT
>TRBJ1-2|TRBV7-2|15|many|-
CASSPSQAGSGGYTF
TGTGCCAGCAGCCCCTCACAAGCAGGGAGCGGTGGCTACACCTTC
>TRBJ2-1|TRBV27|16|-|TRBD2
CASSLGGTSGSSGEFF
TGTGCCAGCAGTTTAGGTGGGACTAGCGGGAGTTCCGGGGAGTTCTTC
>TRBJ2-1|TRBV25-1|17|-|TRBD2
CASSELTSGSSYNEQFF
TGTGCCAGCAGTGAACTGACTAGCGGTAGCTCCTACAATGAGCAGTTCTTC
>TRBJ2-7|TRBV10-3|13|few|TRBD2
CAIGSGTAYEQYF
TGTGCCATCGGGAGCGGGACGGCCTACGAGCAGTACTTC
>TRBJ2-3|TRBV7-3|19|-|TRBD2
CASSLSPHELGRGTDTQYF
TGTGCCAGCAGCTTATCCCCCCACGAGCTCGGGAGGGGGACAGATACGCAGTATTTT
>TRBJ1-1|TRBV27|14|many|-
CASSFGRGVTEAFF
TGTGCCAGCAGTTTCGGCAGGGGAGTCACTGAAGCTTTCTTT
>TRBJ2-7|TRBV27|15|-|TRBD1
CASSRDRGYVYEQYF
TGTGCCAGCAGCCGAGACAGGGGGTATGTCTACGAGCAGTACTTC
>TRBJ2-3|TRBV20-1|14|-|-
CSASPARLTDTQYF
TGCAGTGCTAGCCCTGCGAGACTCACAGATACGCAGTATTTT
>TRBJ2-7|TRBV28|17|few|-
CASSSTPGTRSSYEQYF
TGTGCCAGCAGTTCAACCCCGGGGACCCGGAGCTCCTACGAGCAGTACTTC
>TRBJ2-1|TRBV20-1|15|-|-
CSATATGRAYNEQFF
TGCAGTGCTACCGCAACCGGTAGGGCCTACAATGAGCAGTTCTTC
>TRBJ2-7|TRBV6-2/TRBV6-3|14|once|-
CASSPWSLLYEQYF
TGTGCCAGCAGCCCCTGGAGTCTACTTTACGAGCAGTACTTC
>TRBJ2-1|TRBV29-1|12|-|-
CSVVRPVGEQFF
TGCAGCGTCGTCCGACCGGTGGGGGAGCAGTTCTTC
>TRBJ1-2|TRBV30|12|-|TRBD1
CAWSPGGGGYTF
TGTGCCTGGAGCCCAGGGGGTGGTGGCTACACCTTC
>TRBJ1-2|TRBV10-3|15|-|TRBD1
CAISIRQGSGGGYTF
TGTGCCATCAGTATCCGACAGGGGAGTGGTGGTGGCTACACCTTC
>TRBJ2-1|TRBV13|16|few|-
CASSHGSFRGSNEQFF
TGTGCCAGCAGCCACGGATCCTTTAGGGGTTCCAATGAGCAGTTCTTC
>TRBJ2-3|TRBV12-3/TRBV12-4|14|many|TRBD2
CASRPSGGTDTQYF
TGTGCCAGCAGGCCTAGCGGGGGAACAGATACGCAGTATTTT
>TRBJ2-7|TRBV7-6|14|few|TRBD2
CASSSGTSGIEQYF
TGTGCCAGCAGCTCCGGGACTAGCGGGATCGAGCAGTACTTC
>TRBJ2-5|TRBV20-1|13|few|-
CSASILAAETQYF
TGCAGTGCTAGTATACTAGCCGCCGAGACCCAGTACTTC
>TRBJ2-1|TRBV7-9|15|few|TRBD2
CASSDGLAGYNEQFF
TGTGCCAGCAGCGATGGACTAGCAGGGTACAATGAGCAGTTCTTC
>TRBJ2-1|TRBV27|16|many|TRBD2
CASSTPMASGKGEQFF
TGTGCCAGCAGCACCCCAATGGCTAGCGGGAAGGGTGAGCAGTTCTTC
>TRBJ2-3|TRBV7-9|16|few|-
CASSEGGTRSTDTQYF
TGTGCCAGCAGCGAGGGGGGAACTCGTAGCACAGATACGCAGTATTTT
>TRBJ2-2|TRBV10-3|14|few|-
CAIRGEADTGELFF
TGTGCCATCAGGGGAGAGGCGGACACCGGGGAGCTGTTTTTT
>TRBJ2-7|TRBV7-9|15|-|-
CASSLAARWYYEQYF
TGTGCCAGCAGCTTAGCGGCCCGGTGGTACTACGAGCAGTACTTC
>TRBJ2-3|TRBV20-1|14|-|-
CSASIGFSTDTQYF
TGCAGTGCTAGTATAGGGTTTAGCACAGATACGCAGTATTTT
>TRBJ2-2|TRBV12-3/TRBV12-4|15|-|-
CASTGGWGNTGELFF
TGTGCCAGCACCGGGGGTTGGGGGAACACCGGGGAGCTGTTTTTT
>TRBJ2-1|TRBV11-2|14|many|-
CASSLDGRYNEQFF
TGTGCCAGCAGCTTAGACGGCAGATACAATGAGCAGTTCTTC
>TRBJ1-2|TRBV4-3|14|-|-
CASSQESWNYGYTF
TGCGCCAGCAGCCAAGAGTCCTGGAACTATGGCTACACCTTC
>TRBJ1-4|TRBV4-2|12|-|-
CASRLLNEKLFF
TGTGCCAGCAGGTTACTAAATGAAAAACTGTTTTTT
>TRBJ1-5|TRBV4-2|12|-|-
CASSQAGGPQHF
TGTGCCAGCAGCCAAGCGGGGGGACCTCAGCATTTT
>TRBJ2-6|TRBV5-1|15|many|-
CASRPADTGANVLTF
TGCGCCAGCCGGCCCGCGGATACTGGGGCCAACGTCCTGACTTTC
>TRBJ2-7|TRBV12-3/TRBV12-4|14|-|-
CASSLGPNTYEQYF
TGTGCCAGCAGTTTAGGTCCCAACACCTACGAGCAGTACTTC
>TRBJ2-7|TRBV20-1|14|-|TRBD1
CSASVGTGPYEQYF
TGCAGTGCTAGTGTCGGGACAGGTCCCTACGAGCAGTACTTC
>TRBJ1-1|TRBV20-1|17|once|TRBD1
CSARMDRGPPVETEAFF
TGCAGTGCTAGAATGGACAGGGGGCCACCGGTTGAAACTGAAGCTTTCTTT
>TRBJ2-6|TRBV29-1|16|-|-
CSVESGKVAGANVLTF
TGCAGCGTTGAATCGGGGAAAGTGGCTGGGGCCAACGTCCTGACTTTC
>TRBJ1-5|TRBV6-5|15|-|-
CASSYRVVGNQPQHF
TGTGCCAGCAGTTATCGTGTTGTGGGCAATCAGCCCCAGCATTTT
>TRBJ2-7|TRBV20-1|12|-|-
CSAPAQDHEQYF
TGCAGTGCCCCGGCACAGGACCACGAGCAGTACTTC
>TRBJ1-1|TRBV6-6|12|-|-
CASSYSDREAFF
TGTGCCAGCAGTTACTCCGACAGAGAAGCTTTCTTT
>TRBJ2-1|TRBV18|13|many|-
CASSGTRSNEQFF
TGTGCCAGCTCAGGGACTCGTTCCAATGAGCAGTTCTTC
>TRBJ2-1|TRBV10-3|12|few|-
CAINDISNEQFF
TGTGCCATCAACGACATATCCAATGAGCAGTTCTTC
>TRBJ2-5|TRBV29-1|13|-|-
CSVDLLHQETQYF
TGCAGCGTTGACTTGCTGCACCAAGAGACCCAGTACTTC
>TRBJ2-6|TRBV4-3|16|many|TRBD2
CASSQGVGRGANVLTF
TGCGCCAGCAGCCAGGGGGTCGGGAGGGGGGCCAACGTCCTGACTTTC
>TRBJ2-7|TRBV4-1|14|few|-
CASSLRVGYYEQYF
TGCGCCAGCAGCCTACGGGTAGGGTATTACGAGCAGTACTTC
>TRBJ1-1|TRBV28|13|-|-
CASSLLGRGQAFF
TGTGCCAGCAGTTTATTGGGCAGGGGCCAAGCTTTCTTT
>TRBJ1-3|TRBV6-2/TRBV6-3|16|many|TRBD1
CASRSPGQGTGNTIYF
TGTGCCAGCAGATCGCCTGGACAGGGCACCGGAAACACCATATATTTT